This T cell receptor beta chain was sequenced for a study of T cells in Graves' hyperthyroidism and ophthalmopathy. Findings and limits, study-wide: A model of 13 V-J pairs discriminated ophthalmopathy from stable hyperthyroidism.

This clonotype was detected ten times or more. What it recognizes is unknown. RNA transcripts provided the source from which TCR beta CDR3 regions were amplified. TCR CDR3 underwent first-round RT-PCR with the HTBI primer set. TCRdb reanalysed the multiplex PCR reads using MiXCR and keeps one entry per CDR3 protein. The sample records approximately 200,000 distinct CDR3 sequences, 15% to 20% being singletons. Recently diagnosed hyperthyroidism of less than 2 months' duration affected patients aged 18 to 65. The PBMCs had their origin in 10 ml of fresh peripheral blood. The clonotype was recovered from a man aged 40-55 years with Graves' hyperthyroidism. Sequencing input: blood.

CDR3 amino acids: CASSLKGTGTAGANVLTF. The CDR3 coding sequence is TGTGCCAGCAGCTTAAAGGGGACAGGGACGGCTGGGGCCAACGTCCTGACTTTC. The chain combines TRBV7-2 with TRBJ2-6, with 9 bases that match TRBD1. The CDR3 is 18 residues long. CDR1 is SGHTA and CDR2 is FQGNSA in the germline V gene. The V and J ends lost 2 bases and 2 bases, in that order; junction bases with no gene match: 7.